This T cell receptor (beta chain) is from a study of blood T cells in healthy people across ages. The CDR3 is made up of 12 amino acids. Germline V gene lookup returns CDR1 LGHDT and CDR2 YNNKEL (reference sequence). This clonotype was counted at least ten times. Its antigen is not known. The junction does not match germline at one end; this may be a read error. Study results and limitations: There were more naive CD4+ cells and higher diversity in long-lived donors than in aged donors. PBMCs left unsorted prevented a conclusive naive versus antigen-experienced comparison.

For the second PCR, which ran for roughly 7 to 11 cycles, a sample-barcoded 5' primer and a J-beta primer mix were used. Each of the cDNA molecules was tagged by a template-switch adaptor with 12 random nucleotides. Using its own MiXCR run on the 5' RACE reads, TCRdb lists one record per CDR3 protein. The sample carries about 1,800,000 distinct CDR3 sequences, under 30% recorded once. The TCR comes from a woman aged 30 to 39 in good health. The chain combines TRBV3-1 with TRBJ1-6, with 7 bases lining up with TRBD1. The specimen was blood. The CDR3 DNA reads as TGCGCCAGCAGCCAAGGGGGCTCACCCCTCCACTTT. Protein: CASSQGGSPLHF.